One sample yielded the 21 T cell receptor beta chains listed below, sequenced in a study of T cells in women clearing cervical HPV infection. Sequenced by immunoSEQ multiplex PCR; TCRdb stores in-frame clones only, minus some. The sample yields some 30,000 clones, of which the top ten take up about 7%. The sample was blood buffy coat. Receptor source: a woman between 18 and 75 years old with a cervical HPV16 infection that either progressed to CIN3+ or cleared (not recorded which).

This clone is labeled large (0.1 to 1%) based on frequency. The same CDR3 is also encoded by other DNA sequences in this sample. CDR3 region: CASSFSGSNNEQFF. The part of the CDR3 DNA that was read is TGTGCCAGCAGCTTTAGCGGGAGTAACAATGAG. This sequence joins TRBV7-3 and TRBJ2-1; the match to TRBD2 covers 9 bases. The read ends 3 residues shy of where the CDR3 ends; the end is completed using the germline J gene. CDR3 length: 14 amino acids. Germline lookup yields CDR1 SGHTA and CDR2 FQGTGA. Unmatched junction bases numbered 2, after V lost 3 bases and J lost 5 bases.

In the case of this clone: The read gets to within 3 residues of the CDR3 end, and the germline J gene fills in the rest. J is TRBJ2-4 and V is TRBV20-1; 15 nucleotides match TRBD2. The germline CDR1 and CDR2 sequences are DFQATT and SNEGSKA (reference sequence). The CDR3 extends over 16 amino acids. CDR3 bases read: TGCAGTGCTACGACGAAGCGGGGACTAGCGGGGGGAAAT. This encodes CSATTKRGLAGGN. The whole CDR3 protein reads CSATTKRGLAGGNQYF.

As to this clone: The DNA ends 3 residues before the CDR3 does, and the rest of the CDR3 is filled in from the germline J gene. The rearrangement links TRBV11-2 to TRBJ1-1; 10 bases match TRBD1. Germline V gene sequence: CDR1 SGHAT, CDR2 FQNNGV. The CDR3 is 14 amino acids. CDR3 DNA, as far as it was read: TGTGCCAGCAGCTATGGGGGACAGGGGAGGGAA. This gives the protein CASSYGGQGRE. The whole CDR3 protein is CASSYGGQGREAFF.

Concerning this clone itself: The observed sequence ends 3 residues before the CDR3 terminus, with the missing tail filled in from the germline J gene. The chain links TRBV12-3 or TRBV12-4 to TRBJ2-6; no clear D gene. Trimming took off 5 bases at V and 0 bases at J, with 8 bases between the two ends. The CDR3 totals 15 residues. The CDR3 reads CASSPVRSGANVLTF. The CDR3 bases that were read are TGTGCCAGCAGTCCAGTACGCTCTGGGGCCAACGTC.

CDR3 protein: CASSSLQGFRTDTQYF. The sequenced part of the CDR3 DNA is TGTGCCAGCAGTTCCTTACAGGGGTTTCGCACAGATACG. J is TRBJ2-3 and V is TRBV27, with 7 bases fitting TRBD1. The read finishes 3 residues shy of the CDR3 end, and the germline J gene is used to complete it. This CDR3 comprises 16 residues. Germline CDR1 reads MNHEY; CDR2 reads SMNVEV (reference sequence). Germline trimming cut 4 bases from V and 1 base from J; bases unmatched to any gene: 8.

As to this clone: The missing CDR3 end, 3 residues past where the read stops, is filled in from the germline J gene. This chain connects TRBV29-1 to TRBJ1-2; D is unresolved. The CDR3 length is 14 residues. Germline CDR1 is SQVTM and CDR2 is ANQGSEA. The part of the CDR3 DNA that was read is TGCAGCACGGACGGACTCACGACCACAGATACC. This encodes CSTDGLTTTDT. The full-length CDR3 reads as CSTDGLTTTDTYTF.

This clone ranks as medium-sized in terms of frequency. The read halts 3 residues ahead of the CDR3 end, with the missing end drawn from the germline J gene. V is TRBV11-2 and J is TRBJ1-1; D remains unclear. CDR3 length: 12 amino acids. The germline gives CDR1 SGHAT, CDR2 FQNNGV. CDR3: CASSLEQVLAFF. The sequenced CDR3 bases are TGTGCCAGCAGCTTAGAGCAGGTCTTG. The complete variable domain, with remaining parts taken from reference TRBV11-2 and TRBJ1-1, reads EAGVAQSPRYKIIEKRQSVAFWCNPISGHATLYWYQQILGQGPKLLIQFQNNGVVDDSQLPKDRFSAERLKGVDSTLKIQPAKLEDSAVYLCASSLEQVLAFFGQGTRLTVV.

With respect to this clone: The read finishes 3 residues shy of the CDR3 end, and the germline J gene is used to complete it. The chain is built from TRBV2 and TRBJ2-2; 7 bases are shared with TRBD1. The CDR3 loop spans 18 amino acids. Per the germline V gene, CDR1 is SNHLY and CDR2 is FYNNEI. Incomplete CDR3 DNA: TGTGCCAGCACCAGGGGACAGAACCCAAGTAGAACTAATGAAAAG. Amino acids: CASTRGQNPSRTNEK. The full CDR3 protein is CASTRGQNPSRTNEKLFF.

The CDR3 bases that were read are TGTGCCAGCAGCTTGGGAGGGGCTCGCAGGGGAAACATT. Amino acids: CASSLGGARRGNI. The complete CDR3 sequence is CASSLGGARRGNIQYF. V gene TRBV5-4 combines with J gene TRBJ2-4, with D possibly matching TRBD1 (6 bases). The read ends 3 residues before the CDR3 terminus; that terminus is restored from the germline J gene. V lost 0 bases to trimming and J lost 6 bases, with 16 bases between them. Germline lookup yields CDR1 SGHNT and CDR2 YYREEE (reference sequence). This CDR3 is 16 amino acids long.

The sequenced CDR3 bases are TGTGCCAGCACCAGACAGGGGACGGTGATTCAGCCC. It codes for CASTRQGTVIQP. The full CDR3 protein is CASTRQGTVIQPQHF. This rearrangement joins TRBV2 to TRBJ1-5; 8 positions match TRBD1. The read halts 3 residues ahead of the CDR3 end, with the missing end drawn from the germline J gene. V was clipped by 7 bases and J by 6 bases; unmatched bases: 11. The germline V gene has CDR1 SNHLY and CDR2 FYNNEI. The CDR3 is made up of 15 amino acids.

Concerning this clone itself: The read ends 3 residues early relative to the CDR3; the germline J gene fills the gap. The V call is TRBV5-1, the J call TRBJ2-5, with D perhaps TRBD1 (6 bases). This CDR3 has 14 amino acids. V dropped 4 bases and J dropped 1 base, with 11 bases sitting between them. Germline V gene data show CDR1 as SGHRS and CDR2 as YFSETQ. The CDR3 is CASSPSGAQETQYF. Incomplete CDR3 DNA: TGCGCCAGCAGCCCATCAGGGGCCCAAGAGACC.

Remarks on this clone: The read comes to an end 3 residues before the CDR3 does, leaving the germline J gene to fill in the end. The chain has TRBV4-1 and TRBJ1-5; 7 bases are shared with TRBD1. Trimming took 1 base from V and 4 from J; bases not matched to a gene: 4. The CDR3 has 15 residues. Germline lookup yields CDR1 MGHRA and CDR2 YSYEKL. CDR3 DNA, as far as it was read: TGCGCCAGCAGCCAAGCTGACAGGGATAATCAGCCC. Translation: CASSQADRDNQP. The CDR3 reads in full as CASSQADRDNQPQHF.

As concerns this clone: With the read ending 3 residues before the CDR3 end, the germline J gene is used to fill in that end. The rearrangement links TRBV10-3 to TRBJ2-3; TRBD2 matches at 11 bases. The CDR3 is 14 residues long. Germline V CDR1 and CDR2: ENHRY, SYGVKD. The junction had 5 bases not matched to a gene; V was cut back by 10 bases and J by 2 bases. CDR3 bases read: TGTGCCACCGCTAGCGGGGGGTTCACAGATACG. This encodes CATASGGFTDT. The full CDR3 sequence reads CATASGGFTDTQYF.

Comment on this clone: The read ends 3 residues before the CDR3 terminus; that terminus is restored from the germline J gene. This same CDR3 is encoded by further DNA sequences in the sample. The chain recombines TRBV5-1 with TRBJ2-5; 8 nucleotides line up with TRBD1. CDR1 is SGHRS and CDR2 is YFSETQ in the germline V gene. The CDR3 length is 14 residues. J gave up 5 bases and V 4 bases, and 7 bases lay outside the gene matches. The CDR3 bases that were read are TGCGCCAGCAGCCTCAACAGGGGGAGGGAGACC. Its translation is CASSLNRGRET. The entire CDR3 sequence reads CASSLNRGRETQYF.

As concerns this clone: Coverage ceases 3 residues before the CDR3 finishes, and the germline J gene fills in the end. The genes are TRBV30 and TRBJ2-1; unclear D gene. The CDR3 is made up of 12 amino acids. The V end lost 2 bases, the J end lost 6 bases, and 8 bases lay between the germline ends. Germline V gene lookup returns CDR1 GTSNPN and CDR2 SVGIG (reference sequence). The CDR3 bases that were read are TGTGCCTGGAGTTATTACGGCAATGAG. It yields the protein CAWSYYGNE. The whole CDR3 sequence reads CAWSYYGNEQFF.

To note about this clone: The read comes to an end 3 residues before the CDR3 does, leaving the germline J gene to fill in the end. The chain carries TRBV7-9 and TRBJ2-1; 8 bases are shared with TRBD1. This CDR3 contains 15 residues. J lost 3 bases, V lost 5 bases, and 6 bases had no gene match. The V gene's germline CDR1 is SEHNR and CDR2 FQNEAQ (reference sequence). The CDR3 bases that were read are TGTGCCAGCAGCCCCCCGGACAGGGACTACAATGAG. Translating gives CASSPPDRDYNE. The full CDR3 protein is CASSPPDRDYNEQFF.

For this clone: The read ends 3 residues shy of where the CDR3 ends; the end is completed using the germline J gene. The chain employs TRBV6-2 or TRBV6-3 and TRBJ2-5; TRBD2 is a possible D gene (6 bases). Trimming shortened V by 6 bases and J by 5 bases, and 16 bases separated the two germline ends. The CDR3 extends over 14 amino acids. Germline values: CDR1 MNHEY, CDR2 SVGEGT. CDR3 sequence: CASSRRLVGETQYF. The covered CDR3 bases are TGTGCCAGCAGCCGTAGACTAGTTGGGGAGACC.

Of note for this clone: The observed sequence ends 3 residues before the CDR3 terminus, with the missing tail filled in from the germline J gene. This chain joins TRBV7-2 and TRBJ2-2, with TRBD1 as a possible D gene (5 bases). Between the trimmed V and J ends, which lost 5 bases and 2 bases, there was a span of 9 bases. This CDR3 spans 14 amino acids. The V gene's germline CDR1 is SGHTA and CDR2 FQGNSA. CDR3 DNA (partial): TGTGCCAGCAGCCCAGGGATCAACACCGGGGAG. Protein product: CASSPGINTGE. The entire CDR3 reads CASSPGINTGELFF. Supplemented by reference TRBV7-2 and TRBJ2-2, the full variable domain reads GAGVSQSPSNKVTEKGKDVELRCDPISGHTALYWYRQSLGQGLEFLIYFQGNSAPDKSGLPSDRFSAERTGGSVSTLTIQRTQQEDSAVYLCASSPGINTGELFFGEGSRLTVL.

A note on this clone: The read halts 3 residues ahead of the CDR3 end, with the missing end drawn from the germline J gene. The rearrangement uses TRBV19 and TRBJ1-2, with a weak D call TRBD1 (5 bases). In germline, CDR1 is LNHDA, CDR2 SQIVND (reference sequence). The CDR3 is 13 residues long. CDR3 DNA (partial): TGTGCCAGTAGCTTGCAGGGCGCCAACGAC. Its translation: CASSLQGAND. The full-length CDR3 reads as CASSLQGANDYTF.

As concerns this clone: From the germline J gene comes the end of the CDR3, since the read stops 3 residues before it. The sample contains more than one DNA sequence encoding this CDR3. The chain recombines TRBV7-3 with TRBJ1-2; no reliable D call. Germline assignment: CDR1 SGHTA and CDR2 FQGTGA. The CDR3 runs 13 residues. CDR3 DNA, as far as it was read: TGTGCCAGCAGTTATGACAATCTCTACGGC. The encoded protein is CASSYDNLYG. The CDR3 in its entirety is CASSYDNLYGYTF. Full variable domain (missing parts from reference TRBV7-3 and TRBJ1-2): GAGVSQTPSNKVTEKGKYVELRCDPISGHTALYWYRQSLGQGPEFLIYFQGTGAADDSGLPNDRFFAVRPEGSVSTLKIQRTERGDSAVYLCASSYDNLYGYTFGSGTRLTVV.

In the case of this clone: The sequence runs out 3 residues before the end of the CDR3; the remainder is reconstructed from the germline J gene. J is TRBJ2-7 and V is TRBV24-1; D is ambiguous. CDR3 length: 15 amino acids. Germline CDR1 KGHDR, CDR2 SFDVKD. Trimming cost V 6 bases and J 3 bases, with 17 bases left between them. CDR3 sequence reads: CATSWLEQAYYEQYF. The DNA read from the CDR3 is TGTGCCACCAGTTGGTTGGAGCAGGCATACTACGAG.